This T cell receptor beta chain emerged from a study of blood T cell repertoires in COVID-19 (dated by TCRdb to 2020 to 2022). At the level of the whole study: The collaborator samples originated in the United States, Italy and Spain and spanned the acute and convalescent phases of COVID-19. Samples came from the ongoing ImmuneRACE study (first 160 participants) plus 1,254 subjects from 6 global collaborators. Sample metadata almost always included a de-identified subject ID, COVID-19 status, age in years and sex. The material from the prospective study consisted of cDNA or gDNA derived from T cells, B-cell-depleted T cells, or PBMCs. Subjects who had been exposed to COVID-19, were actively infected with it, or had recovered from it provided the deeply sampled blood TCRbeta repertoires that made up the dataset. The repertoires were made available in a free public database intended to serve as a resource for research on the immune response to SARS-CoV-2. HLA class I and class II types, where available, came from metadata supplied by the sample provider rather than from assay-based typing. Paper-wide results and their limitations: Clinical and demographic metadata were provided uncurated, with the amount varying by source and participant.

In regard to this clone: There is no known antigen for this receptor. No base quality information exists; no much larger clone differs at one position.

One collaborating source in Seattle enrolled patients while the patients were actively infected and followed the patients over time throughout the course of disease. Each collaborating institution followed its own protocols to collect whole blood in K2EDTA tubes. Collaborator samples were shipped for TCRbeta analysis as frozen whole blood, isolated PBMCs, or DNA extracted from either sample type. The immunoSEQ Assay, a bias-controlled multiplex PCR, was used to amplify TCRbeta CDR3 regions from genomic DNA. The original methods were these. Nucleated cell counts per sample were estimated from amplification of reference gene primers within the assay. Sequence reads were collapsed and filtered to measure the absolute abundance of every unique TCRbeta CDR3 rearrangement. For each sample, productive Simpson clonality was calculated as the square root of Simpson's diversity index over productive rearrangements. This immuneACCESS table, as held by TCRdb, lists in-frame sequences with V and J called but not all clones. Of the missing ones, under half trace to an unresolved V gene in checked studies; the others have no known cause. Clonal size and the V and J genes are those of that table, whereas D and trimming came from the DNA. Present in this sample are over 250,000 clones, about 88% of which were seen just once. Clones ranked in the top ten supply less than 15% of the sample.

What was sequenced was peripheral blood. This clonotype originated in a woman in her 70s with COVID-19, enrolled during active disease.

CDR3 region: CSQVISNQPQHF. The DNA sequence is given as TGTTCCCAGGTAATTAGCAATCAGCCCCAGCATTTT. The V gene is TRBV19 and the J gene is TRBJ1-5, with no confident D gene call. From the cysteine through the phenylalanine, the CDR3 covers 12 amino acids. Left in the record is the CDR3 DNA by itself, 36 bases read in frame from the first base. Based on the germline V gene (reference sequence), the CDR1 and CDR2 sequences are LNHDA and SQIVND.